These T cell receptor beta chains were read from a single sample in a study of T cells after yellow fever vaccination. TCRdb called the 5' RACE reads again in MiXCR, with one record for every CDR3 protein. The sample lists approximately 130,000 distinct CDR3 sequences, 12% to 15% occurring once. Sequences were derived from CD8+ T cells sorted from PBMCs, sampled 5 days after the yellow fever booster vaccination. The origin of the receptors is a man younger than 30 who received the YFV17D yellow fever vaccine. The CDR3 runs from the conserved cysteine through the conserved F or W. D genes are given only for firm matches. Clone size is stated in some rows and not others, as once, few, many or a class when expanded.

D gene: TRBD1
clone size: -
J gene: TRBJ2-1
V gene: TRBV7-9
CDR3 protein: CASTPSTGTGFHEQFF
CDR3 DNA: TGTGCCAGCACCCCGTCAACCGGGACAGGGTTCCATGAGCAGTTCTTC

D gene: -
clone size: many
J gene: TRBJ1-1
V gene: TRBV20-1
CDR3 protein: CSAREVAAITEAFF
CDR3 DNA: TGCAGTGCTAGAGAAGTGGCAGCAATCACTGAAGCTTTCTTT

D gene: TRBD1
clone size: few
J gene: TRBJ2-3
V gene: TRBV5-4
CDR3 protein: CASSGDRGPDTQYF
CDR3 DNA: TGTGCCAGCAGCGGGGACAGGGGGCCTGATACGCAGTATTTT

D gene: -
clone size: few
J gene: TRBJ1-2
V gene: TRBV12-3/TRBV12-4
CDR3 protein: CASSLTGHYGYTF
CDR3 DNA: TGTGCCAGCAGTTTAACCGGTCACTATGGCTACACCTTC

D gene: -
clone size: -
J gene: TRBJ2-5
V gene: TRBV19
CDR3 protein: CASSMGSGVGETQYF
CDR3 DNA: TGTGCCAGTAGTATGGGTAGCGGTGTGGGAGAGACCCAGTACTTC

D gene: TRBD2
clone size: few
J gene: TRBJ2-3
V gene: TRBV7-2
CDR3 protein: CASSPRSGTSTDTQYF
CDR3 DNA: TGTGCCAGCAGCCCCAGAAGCGGGACGAGCACAGATACGCAGTATTTT

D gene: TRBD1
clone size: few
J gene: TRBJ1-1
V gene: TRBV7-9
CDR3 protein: CASRGGLTEAFF
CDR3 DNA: TGTGCCAGCCGAGGGGGCCTCACTGAAGCTTTCTTT

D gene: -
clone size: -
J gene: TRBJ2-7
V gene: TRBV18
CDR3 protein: CASSLTRGGPYEQYF
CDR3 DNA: TGTGCCAGCTCACTCACCAGGGGAGGCCCCTACGAGCAGTACTTC

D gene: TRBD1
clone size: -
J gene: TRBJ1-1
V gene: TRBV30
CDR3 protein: CAWSWAGGRSTEAFF
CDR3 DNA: TGTGCCTGGAGTTGGGCAGGGGGCAGGAGCACTGAAGCTTTCTTT

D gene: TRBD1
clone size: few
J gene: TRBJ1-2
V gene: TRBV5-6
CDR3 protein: CASSSGQAIYGYTF
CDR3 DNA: TGTGCCAGCAGCTCGGGACAGGCAATCTATGGCTACACCTTC

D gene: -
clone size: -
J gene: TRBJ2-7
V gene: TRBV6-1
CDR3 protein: CASRRGEQYF
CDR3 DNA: TGTGCCAGCAGGCGTGGTGAGCAGTACTTC

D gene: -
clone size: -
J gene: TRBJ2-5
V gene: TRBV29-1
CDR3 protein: CSVVGGGEETQYF
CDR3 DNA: TGCAGCGTTGTTGGTGGGGGAGAGGAGACCCAGTACTTC

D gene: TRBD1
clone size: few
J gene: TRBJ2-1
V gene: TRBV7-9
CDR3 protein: CASSLIGTGWNEQFF
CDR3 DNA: TGTGCCAGCAGCTTAATCGGGACAGGGTGGAATGAGCAGTTCTTC

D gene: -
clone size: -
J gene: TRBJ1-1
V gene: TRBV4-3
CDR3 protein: CASSQVGLGQGSEAFF
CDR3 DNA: TGCGCCAGCAGCCAAGTAGGGTTAGGGCAGGGGAGTGAAGCTTTCTTT

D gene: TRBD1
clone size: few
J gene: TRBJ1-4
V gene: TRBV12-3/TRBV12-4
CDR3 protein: CASSPDREDEKLFF
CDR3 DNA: TGTGCCAGCAGCCCGGACAGGGAGGATGAAAAACTGTTTTTT

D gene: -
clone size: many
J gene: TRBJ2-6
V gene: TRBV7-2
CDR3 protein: CASIAGLAGANVLTF
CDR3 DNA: TGTGCCAGCATCGCGGGGCTGGCTGGGGCCAACGTCCTGACTTTC

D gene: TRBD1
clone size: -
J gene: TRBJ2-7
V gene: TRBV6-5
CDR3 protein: CASSYSAETGGSYEQYF
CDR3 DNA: TGTGCCAGCAGTTACTCTGCGGAAACAGGGGGCTCCTACGAGCAGTACTTC

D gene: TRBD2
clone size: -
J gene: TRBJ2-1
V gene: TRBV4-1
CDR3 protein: CASSPPSGGGGNEQFF
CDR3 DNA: TGCGCCAGCAGCCCCCCTAGCGGGGGGGGTGGCAATGAGCAGTTCTTC

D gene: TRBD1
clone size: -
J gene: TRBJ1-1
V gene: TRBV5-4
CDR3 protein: CASSHGTGLNTEAFF
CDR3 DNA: TGTGCCAGCAGCCACGGGACAGGGCTGAACACTGAAGCTTTCTTT

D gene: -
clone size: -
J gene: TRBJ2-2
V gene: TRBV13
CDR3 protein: CASSLQGFDTGELFF
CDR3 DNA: TGTGCCAGCAGCTTACAAGGGTTCGACACCGGGGAGCTGTTTTTT

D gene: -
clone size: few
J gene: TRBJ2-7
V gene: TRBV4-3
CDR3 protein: CASSQDRSYPPYEQYF
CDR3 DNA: TGCGCCAGCAGCCAAGATCGCAGTTACCCGCCCTACGAGCAGTACTTC

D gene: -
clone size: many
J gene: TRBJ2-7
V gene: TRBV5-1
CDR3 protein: CASSYGPSYEQYF
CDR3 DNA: TGCGCCAGCAGCTACGGCCCCAGCTACGAGCAGTACTTC

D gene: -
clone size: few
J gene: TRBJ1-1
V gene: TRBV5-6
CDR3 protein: CASSPVGDTEAFF
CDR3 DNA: TGTGCCAGCAGCCCGGTCGGGGACACTGAAGCTTTCTTT

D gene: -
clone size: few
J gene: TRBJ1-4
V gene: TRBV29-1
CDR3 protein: CSPRLDRLNFNEKLFF
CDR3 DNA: TGCAGCCCTCGCTTGGACAGACTAAACTTCAATGAAAAACTGTTTTTT

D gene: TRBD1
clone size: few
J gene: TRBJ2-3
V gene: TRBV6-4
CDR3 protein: CASSQDRGSTDTQYF
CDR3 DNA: TGTGCCAGCAGCCAGGACAGGGGCTCCACAGATACGCAGTATTTT

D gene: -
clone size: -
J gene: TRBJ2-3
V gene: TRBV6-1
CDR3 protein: CASSEAGRADTQYF
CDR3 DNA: TGTGCCAGCAGTGAAGCGGGCAGGGCGGATACGCAGTATTTT

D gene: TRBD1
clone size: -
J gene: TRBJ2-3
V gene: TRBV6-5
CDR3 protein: CASSSRGPQHTDTQYF
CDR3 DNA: TGTGCCAGCAGTTCCAGGGGGCCGCAACACACAGATACGCAGTATTTT

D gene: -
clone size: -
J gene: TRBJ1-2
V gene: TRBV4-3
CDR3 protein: CASSPQVATRVYGYTF
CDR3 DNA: TGCGCCAGCAGCCCCCAAGTGGCGACCAGAGTCTATGGCTACACCTTC

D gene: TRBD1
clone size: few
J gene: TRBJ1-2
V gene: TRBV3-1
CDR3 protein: CASSQATGEPNYGYTF
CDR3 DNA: TGTGCCAGCAGCCAAGCGACAGGGGAACCTAACTATGGCTACACCTTC

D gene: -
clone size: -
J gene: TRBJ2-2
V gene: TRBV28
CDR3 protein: CASTQVGGGELFF
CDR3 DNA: TGTGCCAGCACCCAAGTGGGGGGCGGGGAGCTGTTTTTT

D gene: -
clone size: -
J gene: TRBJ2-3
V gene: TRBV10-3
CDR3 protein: CAITPDRQKRDTQYF
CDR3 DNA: TGTGCCATCACCCCCGATCGACAGAAGAGAGATACGCAGTATTTT

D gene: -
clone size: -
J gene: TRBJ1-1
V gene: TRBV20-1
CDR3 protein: CSARGSENTEAFF
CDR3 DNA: TGCAGTGCTAGGGGGTCTGAGAACACTGAAGCTTTCTTT

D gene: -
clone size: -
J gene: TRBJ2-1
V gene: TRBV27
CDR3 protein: CASSFEGNEQFF
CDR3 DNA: TGTGCCAGCAGTTTTGAGGGGAATGAGCAGTTCTTC

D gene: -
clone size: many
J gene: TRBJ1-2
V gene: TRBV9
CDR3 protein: CASSPPGPTNYGYTF
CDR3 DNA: TGTGCCAGCAGCCCCCCGGGTCCGACTAACTATGGCTACACCTTC

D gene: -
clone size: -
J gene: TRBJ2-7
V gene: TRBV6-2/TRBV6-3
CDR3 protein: CASRTASPRATRGEQYF
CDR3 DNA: TGTGCCAGCAGAACCGCGTCCCCCAGAGCGACCCGAGGCGAGCAGTACTTC

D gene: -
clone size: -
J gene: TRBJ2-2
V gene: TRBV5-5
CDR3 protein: CASSFGRGAGELFF
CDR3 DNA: TGTGCCAGCAGCTTCGGTAGGGGCGCCGGGGAGCTGTTTTTT

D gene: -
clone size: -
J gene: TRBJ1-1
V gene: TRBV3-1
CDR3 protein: CASSQDGSHTEAFF
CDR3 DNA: TGTGCCAGCAGCCAAGATGGAAGTCACACTGAAGCTTTCTTT

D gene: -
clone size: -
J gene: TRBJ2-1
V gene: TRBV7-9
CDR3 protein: CASSLDRLAGARAYNEQFF
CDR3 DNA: TGTGCCAGCAGCTTAGATAGACTCGCGGGGGCCCGAGCCTACAATGAGCAGTTCTTC

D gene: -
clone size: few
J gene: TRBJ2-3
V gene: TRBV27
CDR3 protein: CASSLWGLTDTQYF
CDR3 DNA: TGTGCCAGCAGTTTGTGGGGACTGACAGATACGCAGTATTTT

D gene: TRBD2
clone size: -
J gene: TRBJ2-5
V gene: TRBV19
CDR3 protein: CASSAWTSDLQETQYF
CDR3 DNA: TGTGCCAGTAGTGCCTGGACTAGCGATCTCCAAGAGACCCAGTACTTC